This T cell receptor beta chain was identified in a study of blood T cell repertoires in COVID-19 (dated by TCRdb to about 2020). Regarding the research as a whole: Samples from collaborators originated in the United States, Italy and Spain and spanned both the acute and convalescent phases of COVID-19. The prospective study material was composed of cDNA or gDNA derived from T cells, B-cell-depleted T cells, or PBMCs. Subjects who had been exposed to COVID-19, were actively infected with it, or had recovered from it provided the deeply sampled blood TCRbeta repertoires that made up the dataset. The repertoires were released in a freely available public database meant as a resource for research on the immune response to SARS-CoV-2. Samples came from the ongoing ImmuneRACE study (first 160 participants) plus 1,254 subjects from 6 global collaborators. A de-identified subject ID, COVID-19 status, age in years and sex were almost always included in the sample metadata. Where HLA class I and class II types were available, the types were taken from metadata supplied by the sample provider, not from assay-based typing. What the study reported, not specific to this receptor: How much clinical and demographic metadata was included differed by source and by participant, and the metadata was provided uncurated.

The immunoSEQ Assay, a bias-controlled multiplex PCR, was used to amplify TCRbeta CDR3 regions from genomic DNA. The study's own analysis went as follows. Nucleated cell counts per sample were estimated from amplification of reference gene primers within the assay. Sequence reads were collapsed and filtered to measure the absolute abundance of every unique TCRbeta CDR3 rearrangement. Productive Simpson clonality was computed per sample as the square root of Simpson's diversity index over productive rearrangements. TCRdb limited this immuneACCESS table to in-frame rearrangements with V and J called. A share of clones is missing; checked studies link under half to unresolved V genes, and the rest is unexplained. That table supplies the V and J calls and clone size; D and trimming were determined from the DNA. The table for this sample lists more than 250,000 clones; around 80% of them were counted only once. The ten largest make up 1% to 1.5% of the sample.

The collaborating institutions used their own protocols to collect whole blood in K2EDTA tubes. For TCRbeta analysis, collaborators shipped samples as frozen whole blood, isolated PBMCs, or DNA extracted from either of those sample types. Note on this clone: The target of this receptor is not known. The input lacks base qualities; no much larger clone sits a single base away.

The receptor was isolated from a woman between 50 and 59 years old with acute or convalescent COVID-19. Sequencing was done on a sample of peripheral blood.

The nucleotide sequence is TGCGCCAGTAGCAAAACACAGGGGGACTATGGCTACACCTTC. Translation gives CASSKTQGDYGYTF. Recombination linked TRBV5-1 to TRBJ1-2; a stretch of 8 junction bases matches TRBD1. The CDR3 spans 14 residues, from the cysteine through the phenylalanine. Only the CDR3 portion is preserved as DNA: 42 bases, with reading frame beginning at the first base. Via the germline V gene, CDR1 is SGHRS and CDR2 YFSETQ. V loses 8 bases at its end and J loses 3 bases; junction bases beyond the gene matches: 9.